The subject of this entry is one TCR beta chain. Its matching antigen is unknown. This record belongs to a study of T cell repertoires in cytomegalovirus infection. TCRdb re-analysed the reads in MiXCR, keeping a single row per CDR3 protein. The sample has a few hundred thousand distinct CDR3 sequences; 40% to 50% are singletons. This CDR3 region has 15 residues. Germline V lookup: CDR1 SGHNT, CDR2 YYREEE (reference sequence). Losses at the gene ends were 4 bases for V and 0 bases for J; bases not matched to a gene: 6. The TCR comes from a human donor in good health (CMV status not recorded). Some clones in this sample may be carry-over from other donors' samples. V and J are TRBV5-4 and TRBJ2-5, with TRBD2 matching 7 bases. The sample consisted of cultured PBMCs, taken from culture after CMV antigen stimulation. CDR3 amino acids: CASSPAGSDQETQYF. The CDR3 DNA is TGTGCCAGCAGCCCAGCGGGATCGGACCAAGAGACCCAGTACTTC.